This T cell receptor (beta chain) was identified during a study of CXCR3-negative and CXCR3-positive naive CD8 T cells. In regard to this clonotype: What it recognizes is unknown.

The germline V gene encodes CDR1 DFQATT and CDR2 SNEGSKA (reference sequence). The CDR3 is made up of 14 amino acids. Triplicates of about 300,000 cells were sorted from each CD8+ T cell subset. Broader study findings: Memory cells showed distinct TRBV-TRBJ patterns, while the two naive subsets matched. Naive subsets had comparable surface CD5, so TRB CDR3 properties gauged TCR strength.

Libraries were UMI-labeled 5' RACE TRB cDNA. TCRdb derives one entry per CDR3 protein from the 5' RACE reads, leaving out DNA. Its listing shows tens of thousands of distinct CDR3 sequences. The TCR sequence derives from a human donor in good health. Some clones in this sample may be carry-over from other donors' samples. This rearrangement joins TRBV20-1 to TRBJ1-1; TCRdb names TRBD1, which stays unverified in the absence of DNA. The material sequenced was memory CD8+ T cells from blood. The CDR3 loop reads CSARPPGLDTEAFF.